This T cell receptor beta chain was recovered during a study of shared clonotypes between healthy human individuals. Study outcomes and limitations: Between a few donors, naive CD4 clonotypes were shared at a level of approximately 5%. The study generally estimated greater richness for naive than memory subsets. Compared with clonotypes that all four donors shared, non-shared clonotypes had lower generation probabilities.

Germline V lookup: CDR1 SQVTM, CDR2 ANQGSEA. Losses at the gene ends were 7 bases for V and 6 bases for J; bases not matched to a gene: 2. This CDR3 has 13 residues. About this clone itself: Its antigen is not known.

In the CD4+ fraction, cells were divided into CD45RA+ naive and CD45RA-negative memory subsets. Libraries were prepared by immunoSEQ multiplex PCR; TCRdb keeps only in-frame clonotypes and omits some of them. The sample holds 1,100,000 or so clones, more than 75% seen once. The V gene is TRBV29-1, the J gene TRBJ1-6; TRBD1 aligns across 11 bases. This sequence was found in a man aged 18 to 29 in good health. Some clones in this sample may be carry-over from other donors' samples. Sequencing used memory CD4+ T cells from PBMCs. As to subset: CD45RA-negative fraction. CDR3 coding DNA: TGCAGCGCCGGACAGGGGGCTAATTCACCCCTCCACTTT. Protein sequence: CSAGQGANSPLHF.